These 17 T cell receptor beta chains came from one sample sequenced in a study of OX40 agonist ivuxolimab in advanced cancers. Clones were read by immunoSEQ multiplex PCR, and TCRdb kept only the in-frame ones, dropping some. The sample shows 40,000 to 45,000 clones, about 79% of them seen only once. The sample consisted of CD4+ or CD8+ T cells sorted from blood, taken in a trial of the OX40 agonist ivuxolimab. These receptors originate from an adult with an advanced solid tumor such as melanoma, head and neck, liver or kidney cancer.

The CDR3 sequence is CSVQETGAYEQYF. The CDR3 coding sequence is TGCAGCGTCCAAGAGACAGGGGCCTACGAGCAGTACTTC. This chain joins TRBV29-1 and TRBJ2-7, with 8 bases aligning to TRBD1. Germline V gives CDR1 SQVTM, CDR2 ANQGSEA. CDR3 size: 13 residues. V lost 6 bases to trimming and J lost 2 bases; unmatched junction nucleotides: 6.

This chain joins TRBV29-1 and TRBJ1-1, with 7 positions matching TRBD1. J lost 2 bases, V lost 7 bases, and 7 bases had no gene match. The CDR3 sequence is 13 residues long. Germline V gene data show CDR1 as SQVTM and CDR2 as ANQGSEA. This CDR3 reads CSETGNQNTEAFF. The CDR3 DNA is TGCAGCGAGACAGGGAACCAAAACACTGAAGCTTTCTTT. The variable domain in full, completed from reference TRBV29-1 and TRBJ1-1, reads SAVISQKPSRDICQRGTSLTIQCQVDSQVTMMFWYRQQPGQSLTLIATANQGSEATYESGFVIDKFPISRPNLTFSTLTVSNMSPEDSSIYLCSETGNQNTEAFFGQGTRLTVV.

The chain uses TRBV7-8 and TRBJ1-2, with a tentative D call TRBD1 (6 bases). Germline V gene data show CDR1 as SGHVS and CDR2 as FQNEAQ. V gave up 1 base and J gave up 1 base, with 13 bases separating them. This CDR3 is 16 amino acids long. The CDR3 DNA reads TGTGCCAGCAGCTTAGAGGACAGCCGTCTTAACTATGGCTACACCTTC. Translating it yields CASSLEDSRLNYGYTF.

This CDR3 reads CASSFEGGPYEQYF. The DNA for the CDR3 is TGCGCCAGCAGCTTCGAGGGAGGGCCCTACGAGCAGTACTTC. The V and J genes are TRBV5-1 and TRBJ2-7; 7 positions match TRBD2. Losses at the gene ends were 2 bases for V and 2 bases for J; bases not matched to a gene: 4. CDR1 is SGHRS and CDR2 is YFSETQ in the germline V gene. The CDR3 covers 14 residues.

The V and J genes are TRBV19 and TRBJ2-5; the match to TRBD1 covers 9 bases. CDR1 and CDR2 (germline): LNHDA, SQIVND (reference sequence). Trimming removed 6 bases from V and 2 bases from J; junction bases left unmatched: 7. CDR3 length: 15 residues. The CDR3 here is CASRNGQGRQETQYF. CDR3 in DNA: TGTGCCAGTAGAAATGGACAGGGGAGACAAGAGACCCAGTACTTC.

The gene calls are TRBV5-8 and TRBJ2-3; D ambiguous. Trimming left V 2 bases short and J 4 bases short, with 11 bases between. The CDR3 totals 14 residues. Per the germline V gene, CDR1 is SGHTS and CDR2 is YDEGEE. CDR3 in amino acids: CASSLRLPPDTQYF. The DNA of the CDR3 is TGTGCCAGCAGCTTACGGCTACCCCCAGATACGCAGTATTTT.

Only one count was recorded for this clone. The CDR3 reads CASSRGTSGFYEQYF. CDR3 in DNA: TGTGCCAGCAGCCGGGGGACTAGCGGATTCTACGAGCAGTACTTC. This sequence joins TRBV7-6 and TRBJ2-7; TRBD2 aligns across 11 bases. Germline trimming cut 5 bases from V and 3 bases from J; bases unmatched to any gene: 6. From germline, CDR1 is SGHVS and CDR2 FNYEAQ. The CDR3 covers 15 residues.

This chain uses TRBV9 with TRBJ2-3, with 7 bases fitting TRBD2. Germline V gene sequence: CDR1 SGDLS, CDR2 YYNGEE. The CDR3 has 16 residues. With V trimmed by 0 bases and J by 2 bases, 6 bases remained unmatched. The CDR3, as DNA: TGTGCCAGCAGCGTAGTCGGCGGGGGTTTCACAGATACGCAGTATTTT. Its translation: CASSVVGGGFTDTQYF.

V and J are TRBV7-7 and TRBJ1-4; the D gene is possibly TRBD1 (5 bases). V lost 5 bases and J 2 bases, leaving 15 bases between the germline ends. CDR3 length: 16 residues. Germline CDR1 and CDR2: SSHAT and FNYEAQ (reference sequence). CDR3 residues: CASSKGAGGTNEKLFF. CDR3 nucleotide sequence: TGTGCCAGCAGCAAAGGGGCTGGGGGGACTAATGAAAAACTGTTTTTT.

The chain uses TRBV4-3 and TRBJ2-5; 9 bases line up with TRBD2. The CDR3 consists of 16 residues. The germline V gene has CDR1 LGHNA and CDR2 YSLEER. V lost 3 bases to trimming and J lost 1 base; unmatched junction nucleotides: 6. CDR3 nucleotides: TGCGCCAGCAGCCAGGATATAGCGGGAGTCCAAGAGACCCAGTACTTC. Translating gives CASSQDIAGVQETQYF.

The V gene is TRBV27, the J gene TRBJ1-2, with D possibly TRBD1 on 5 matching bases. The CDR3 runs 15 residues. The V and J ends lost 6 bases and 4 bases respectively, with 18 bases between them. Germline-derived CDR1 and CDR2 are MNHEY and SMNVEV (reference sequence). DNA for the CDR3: TGTGCCAGCAGCCCAGCGCTTGACAGTCGCTATGGCTACACCTTC. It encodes CASSPALDSRYGYTF.

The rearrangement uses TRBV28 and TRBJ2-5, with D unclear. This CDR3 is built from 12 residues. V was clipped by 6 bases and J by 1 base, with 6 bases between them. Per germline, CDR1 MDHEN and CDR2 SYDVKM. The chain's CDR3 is CASSLSQETQYF. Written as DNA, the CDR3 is TGTGCCAGCAGCCTCTCCCAAGAGACCCAGTACTTC.

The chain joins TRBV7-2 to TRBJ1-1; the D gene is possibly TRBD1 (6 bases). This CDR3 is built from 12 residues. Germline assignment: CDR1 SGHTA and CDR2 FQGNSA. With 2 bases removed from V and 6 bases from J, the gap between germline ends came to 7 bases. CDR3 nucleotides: TGTGCCAGCAGCTTACAGGGGCCTGAAGCTTTCTTT. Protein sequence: CASSLQGPEAFF.

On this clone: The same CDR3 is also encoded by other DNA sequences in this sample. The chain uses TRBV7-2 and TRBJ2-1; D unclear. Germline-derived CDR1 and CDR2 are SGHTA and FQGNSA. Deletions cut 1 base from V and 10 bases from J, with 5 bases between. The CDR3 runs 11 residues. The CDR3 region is CASSLVDEQFF. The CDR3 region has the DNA TGTGCCAGCAGCTTAGTTGACGAGCAGTTCTTC.

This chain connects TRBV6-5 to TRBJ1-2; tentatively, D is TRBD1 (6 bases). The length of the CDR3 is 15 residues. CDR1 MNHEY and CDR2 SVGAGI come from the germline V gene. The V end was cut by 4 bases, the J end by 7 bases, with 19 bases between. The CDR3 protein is CASSSPGTRLGGYTF. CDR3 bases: TGTGCCAGCAGTTCTCCCGGGACACGACTAGGTGGCTACACCTTC.

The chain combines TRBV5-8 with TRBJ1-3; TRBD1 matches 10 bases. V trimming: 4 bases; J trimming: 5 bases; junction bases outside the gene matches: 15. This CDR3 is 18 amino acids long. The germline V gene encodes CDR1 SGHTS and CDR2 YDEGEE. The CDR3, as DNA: TGTGCCAGCAGCGATACAGCAGCCGGGACAGGGGTTAGAAACACCATATATTTT. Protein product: CASSDTAAGTGVRNTIYF.

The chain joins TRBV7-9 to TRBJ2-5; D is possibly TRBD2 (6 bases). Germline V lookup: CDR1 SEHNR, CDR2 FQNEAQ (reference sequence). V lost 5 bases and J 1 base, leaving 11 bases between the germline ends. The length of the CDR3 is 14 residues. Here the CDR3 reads CASSVPGLQETQYF. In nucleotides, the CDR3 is TGTGCCAGCAGCGTACCGGGACTCCAAGAGACCCAGTACTTC.